This TCR beta chain was sequenced for a study of cytomegalovirus exposure and HLA in healthy donors. The V gene's germline CDR1 is SEHNR and CDR2 FQNEAQ (reference sequence). The CDR3 runs to 15 residues. With 5 bases clipped from V and 7 bases from J, the junction kept 10 bases outside the gene matches. Vbeta (60) and Jbeta (13) primers were used in the PCR. The data were produced by immunoSEQ multiplex PCR, yet TCRdb's version contains in-frame clones alone and is incomplete. The data hold some 100,000 clones, with approximately 76% observed a single time. The receptor comes from a man in his forties or fifties in good health and CMV-seronegative. Sequencing input: PBMCs. The chain couples TRBV7-9 to TRBJ2-1, with 8 bases aligning to TRBD2. The CDR3 DNA sequence: TGTGCCAGCAGCCCGAGCGGGGGAAGGGGGAATGAGCAGTTCTTC. Translated: CASSPSGGRGNEQFF.